Sequencing of this T cell receptor beta chain was carried out in a study of patients and donors after allogeneic stem cell transplantation. Using its own MiXCR run on the RT-PCR reads, TCRdb lists one record per CDR3 protein. This table holds 400,000 to 500,000 distinct CDR3 sequences, 16% found once. V lost 4 bases to trimming and J lost 2 bases; unmatched junction nucleotides: 11. The CDR3 consists of 16 residues. Germline loops: CDR1 SGHRS, CDR2 YFSETQ. This clonotype has ten or more counts. This chain joins TRBV5-1 and TRBJ2-7, with 8 bases matching TRBD2. This TCR came from a human donor who was either an allogeneic HSCT recipient or a stem cell or donor lymphocyte infusion donor (not recorded which). It is not recorded whose cells these are; they may come from a transplant donor. Sequencing used blood, either unsorted or a sorted T cell fraction (not recorded which). The CDR3 protein is CASSRPGLEIPYEQYF. The CDR3 coding sequence is TGCGCCAGCAGCCGTCCGGGACTAGAAATTCCCTACGAGCAGTACTTC.